Sequencing of this T cell receptor (beta chain) was carried out in a study of immune evolution from preneoplasia to lung adenocarcinoma. Between the mid-2010s and the late 2010s, patients underwent resection in Japan or China. Study conclusions and caveats: Normal lung had the highest top T cell clone frequencies. Later-stage lesions appeared to have more T cells, more diversity, less clonality.

The protocol was immunoSEQ multiplex PCR, while the TCRdb copy is restricted to in-frame clones and leaves out a portion. The repertoire holds 4,500 to 7,000 clones, with around 74% as singletons. CDR3 size: 17 residues. Details on this clone: Its antigen is unknown.

Material for sequencing was FFPE adjacent normal lung tissue. The source is a person of 80 years or more with lung adenocarcinoma. This rearrangement joins TRBV21-1 to TRBJ1-3; the table names TRBD1, a call not compared with the DNA. TRBV21-1 has pseudogene status. The CDR3: CASRWTSSIFSGNTIYF. The CDR3 DNA reads as TGTGCCAGCAGGTGGACATCTTCCATTTTCTCTGGAAACACCATATATTTT.